These 11 T cell receptor beta chains were all obtained from the same sample, sequenced in a study of CXCR3-negative and CXCR3-positive naive CD8 T cells. The study made its TRB cDNA libraries by 5' RACE, adding UMI labels. No DNA is given; TCRdb re-called the 5' RACE reads and lists each CDR3 protein once. This sample's table reports fewer than 55,000 distinct CDR3 sequences. Sequencing input: naive CXCR3- CD8+ T cells from blood. The sample's subset: CD45RO-CCR7+CD27+CD95- naive CD8+ T cells lacking CXCR3 (TNR3-). Receptor source: a human donor in good health. Some clones in this sample may be carry-over from other donors' samples.

This chain connects TRBV5-1 to TRBJ2-5. CDR1 SGHRS and CDR2 YFSETQ come from the germline V gene. The CDR3 has 13 residues. The CDR3 spells CASSWGSQETQYF. The full variable domain, rest sourced from reference TRBV5-1 and TRBJ2-5, is KAGVTQTPRYLIKTRGQQVTLSCSPISGHRSVSWYQQTPGQGLQFLFEYFSETQRNKGNFPGRFSGRQFSNSRSEMNVSTLELGDSALYLCASSWGSQETQYFGPGTRLLVL.

The rearrangement uses TRBV20-1 and TRBJ1-2. CDR1 is DFQATT, CDR2 SNEGSKA, per germline (reference sequence). There are 15 residues in the CDR3. The CDR3 is CSALEGQIANYGYTF.

The rearrangement joins TRBV6-5 to TRBJ2-1. Germline CDR1 and CDR2: MNHEY and SVGAGI. The length of the CDR3 is 12 residues. CDR3 sequence reads: CASSPSGDEQFF.

This sequence joins TRBV11-2 and TRBJ2-1. Germline CDR1 is SGHAT and CDR2 is FQNNGV. This CDR3 has 12 residues. The CDR3: CASSRGDNEQFF.

This chain links TRBV7-9 with TRBJ2-1; the D call of TRBD1 rests on TCRdb alone, since no DNA is present to check it. Germline loops: CDR1 SEHNR, CDR2 FQNEAQ (reference sequence). The CDR3 has 15 residues. The CDR3 here is CASSSSGQGYNEQFF.

The chain couples TRBV6-5 to TRBJ1-1; the D call from TCRdb, TRBD1, cannot be confirmed without DNA. The CDR3 consists of 15 residues. Germline lookup yields CDR1 MNHEY and CDR2 SVGAGI. CDR3 region: CAGSYVGVGYTEAFF.

The chain is built from TRBV27 and TRBJ2-7; TCRdb's D call of TRBD2 is untestable without DNA. Germline-derived CDR1 and CDR2 are MNHEY and SMNVEV (reference sequence). CDR3 size: 13 residues. The CDR3 protein is CASSMGLVGEQYF.

Its frequency marks this clonotype as medium-sized (0.01 to 0.1%). The chain uses TRBV29-1 and TRBJ1-2; as DNA is missing, the TRBD1 call by TCRdb cannot be tested. The germline V gene encodes CDR1 SQVTM and CDR2 ANQGSEA. The CDR3 has 11 residues. The chain's CDR3 is CSVGGTDGYTF.

The chain has TRBV2 and TRBJ2-7. The CDR3 sequence is 13 residues long. CDR1 and CDR2 (germline): SNHLY, FYNNEI. Here the CDR3 reads CASYLGIAYEQYF.

This CDR3 reads CASSQSIGLANADTQYF. The rearrangement uses TRBV23-1 and TRBJ2-3; TCRdb selects TRBD2, and the lack of DNA leaves this call unchecked. TRBV23-1 is an open reading frame, and its role is uncertain. The CDR3 contains 17 residues.

V usage is TRBV29-1 and J usage is TRBJ2-5; checking the TCRdb D call of TRBD1 is not possible without DNA. Germline V lookup: CDR1 SQVTM, CDR2 ANQGSEA. The CDR3 covers 12 residues. CDR3 region: CSAGTGKETQYF.